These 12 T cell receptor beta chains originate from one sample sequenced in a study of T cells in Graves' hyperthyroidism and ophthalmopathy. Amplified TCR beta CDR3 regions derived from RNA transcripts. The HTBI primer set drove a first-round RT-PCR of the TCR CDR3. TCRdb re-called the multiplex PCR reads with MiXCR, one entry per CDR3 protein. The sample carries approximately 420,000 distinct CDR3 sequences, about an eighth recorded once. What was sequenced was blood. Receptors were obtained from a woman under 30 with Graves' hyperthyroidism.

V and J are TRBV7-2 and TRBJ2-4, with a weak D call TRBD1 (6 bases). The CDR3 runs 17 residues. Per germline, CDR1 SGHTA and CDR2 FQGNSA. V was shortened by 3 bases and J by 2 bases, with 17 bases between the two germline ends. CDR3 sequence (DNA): TGTGCCAGCAGCTTGAAAGGGACAAACCTATCCAAAAACATTCAGTACTTC. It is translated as CASSLKGTNLSKNIQYF.

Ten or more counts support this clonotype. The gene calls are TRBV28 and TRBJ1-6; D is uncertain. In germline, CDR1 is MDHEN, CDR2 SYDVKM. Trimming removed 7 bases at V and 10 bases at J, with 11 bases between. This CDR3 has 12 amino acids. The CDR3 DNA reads TGTGCCAGCATGGGCCCCGGGTCACCCCTCCACTTT. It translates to CASMGPGSPLHF.

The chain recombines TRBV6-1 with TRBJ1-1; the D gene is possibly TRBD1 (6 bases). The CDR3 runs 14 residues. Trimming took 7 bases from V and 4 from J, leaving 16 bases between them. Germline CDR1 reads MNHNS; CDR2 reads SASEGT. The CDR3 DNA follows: TGTGCCAGCAAAATCATACAGGGCTTCACTGAAGCTTTCTTT. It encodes CASKIIQGFTEAFF.

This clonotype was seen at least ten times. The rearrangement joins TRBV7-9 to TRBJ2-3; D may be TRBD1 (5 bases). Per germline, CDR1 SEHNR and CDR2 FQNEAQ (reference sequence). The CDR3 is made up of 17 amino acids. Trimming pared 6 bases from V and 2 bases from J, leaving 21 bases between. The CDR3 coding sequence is TGTGCCAGCAGTTCCCCTGGGGCGGCCAGGGCCACAGATACGCAGTATTTT. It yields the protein CASSSPGAARATDTQYF.

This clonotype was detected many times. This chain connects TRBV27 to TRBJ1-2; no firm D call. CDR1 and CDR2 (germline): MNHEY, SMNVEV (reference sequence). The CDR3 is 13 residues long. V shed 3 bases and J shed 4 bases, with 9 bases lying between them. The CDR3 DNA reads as TGTGCCAGCAGTTTTAGGGATTTCTATGGCTACACCTTC. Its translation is CASSFRDFYGYTF.

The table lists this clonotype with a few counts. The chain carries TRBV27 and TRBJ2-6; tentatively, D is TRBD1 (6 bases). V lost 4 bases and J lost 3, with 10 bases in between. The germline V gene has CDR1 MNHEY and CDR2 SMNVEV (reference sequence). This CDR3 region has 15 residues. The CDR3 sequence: CASSYRDLGANVLTF. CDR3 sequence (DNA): TGTGCCAGCAGTTACAGGGATCTTGGGGCCAACGTCCTGACTTTC. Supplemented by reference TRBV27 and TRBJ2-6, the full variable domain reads EAQVTQNPRYLITVTGKKLTVTCSQNMNHEYMSWYRQDPGLGLRQIYYSMNVEVTDKGDVPEGYKVSRKEKRNFPLILESPSPNQTSLYFCASSYRDLGANVLTFGAGSRLTVL.

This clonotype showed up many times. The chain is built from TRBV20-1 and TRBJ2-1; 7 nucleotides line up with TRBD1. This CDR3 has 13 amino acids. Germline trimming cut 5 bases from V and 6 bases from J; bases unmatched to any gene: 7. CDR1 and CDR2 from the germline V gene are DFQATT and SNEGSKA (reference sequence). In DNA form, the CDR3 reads TGCAGTGCTTCAAAACAGGGGAGCAATGAGCAGTTCTTC. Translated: CSASKQGSNEQFF.

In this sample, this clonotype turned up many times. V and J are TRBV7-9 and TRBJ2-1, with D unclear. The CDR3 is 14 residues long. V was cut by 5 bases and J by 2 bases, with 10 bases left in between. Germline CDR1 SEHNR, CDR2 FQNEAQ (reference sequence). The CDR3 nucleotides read TGTGCCAGCAGCCCTGGTGAGACCTACAATGAGCAGTTCTTC. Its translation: CASSPGETYNEQFF.

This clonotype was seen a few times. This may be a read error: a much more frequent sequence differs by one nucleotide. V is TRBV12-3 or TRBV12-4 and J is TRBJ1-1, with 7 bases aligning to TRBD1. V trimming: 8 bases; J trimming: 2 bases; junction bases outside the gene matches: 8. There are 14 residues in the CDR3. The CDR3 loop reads CASGSGTANTEAFF. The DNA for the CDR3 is TGTGCCAGCGGTTCCGGGACAGCCAACACTGAAGCTTTCTTT.

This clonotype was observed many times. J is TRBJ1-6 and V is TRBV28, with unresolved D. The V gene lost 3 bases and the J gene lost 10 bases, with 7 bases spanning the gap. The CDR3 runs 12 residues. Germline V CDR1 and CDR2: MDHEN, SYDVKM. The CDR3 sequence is CASSFRESPLHF. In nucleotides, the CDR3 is TGTGCCAGCAGTTTTCGGGAGTCACCCCTCCACTTT.

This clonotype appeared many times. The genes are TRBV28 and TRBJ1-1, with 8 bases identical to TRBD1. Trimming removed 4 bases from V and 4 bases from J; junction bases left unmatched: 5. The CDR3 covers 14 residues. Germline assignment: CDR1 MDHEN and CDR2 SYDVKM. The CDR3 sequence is CASSSGTGVTEAFF. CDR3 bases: TGTGCCAGCAGTTCCGGGACAGGCGTCACTGAAGCTTTCTTT.

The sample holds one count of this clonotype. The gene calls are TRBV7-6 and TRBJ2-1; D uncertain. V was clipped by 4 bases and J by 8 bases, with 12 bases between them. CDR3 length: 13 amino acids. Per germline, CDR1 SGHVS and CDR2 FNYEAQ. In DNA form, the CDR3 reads TGTGCCAGCAGCTCCCTACTTTTAGATGAGCAGTTCTTC. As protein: CASSSLLLDEQFF. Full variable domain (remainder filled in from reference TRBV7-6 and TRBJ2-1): GAGVSQSPRYKVTKRGQDVALRCDPISGHVSLYWYRQALGQGPEFLTYFNYEAQQDKSGLPNDRFSAERPEGSISTLTIQRTEQRDSAMYRCASSSLLLDEQFFGPGTRLTVL.